These 14 T cell receptor beta chains share one sample of origin, sequenced in a study of molecular identifiers for immune sequencing clone quantification. TCRdb re-derived calls from the PCR reads in MiXCR, one entry per CDR3 protein. Seen here are around 460,000 distinct CDR3 sequences, about 25% observed once, and the top ten hold 0.7% to 0.9%. Material: naive CD8+ T cells from blood, with Jurkat cell RNA spiked in. Subset described: FACS-sorted CD8+CD4-CCR7+CD45RA+ naive T cells. The receptors originated from a human donor in good health. Some libraries in this study had Jurkat cell RNA spiked in.

This clonotype was detected only a few times. The chain combines TRBV6-5 with TRBJ1-5; TRBD1 is a possible D gene (5 bases). Germline V CDR1 and CDR2: MNHEY, SVGAGI. Trimming pared 6 bases from V and 8 bases from J, leaving 17 bases between. The CDR3 has 14 residues. CDR3 in DNA: TGTGCCAGCAGCCCCGGTGGGGGGAGGGAGCCCCAGCATTTT. Its protein is CASSPGGGREPQHF.

As regards this clonotype: Without the conserved terminal phenylalanine or tryptophan, this CDR3 likely stems from a read error. The chain links TRBV12-5 to TRBJ2-3; TRBD2 agrees at 9 bases. Trimming cost V 5 bases and J 4 bases; bases outside gene matches: 4. Germline V gives CDR1 LGHNT, CDR2 FRNRAP. CDR3 length: 14 residues. The CDR3 region has the DNA TGTGCTAGTGGTGCGGGACTAGCAGCAGATACGCAGTATTCT. Residues: CASGAGLAADTQYS.

This clonotype occurred a few times. V usage is TRBV20-1 and J usage is TRBJ2-5; D is unresolved. Germline CDR1 reads DFQATT; CDR2 reads SNEGSKA (reference sequence). Trimming took 5 bases from V and 3 from J, leaving 16 bases between them. This CDR3 comprises 14 residues. Here the CDR3 DNA reads TGCAGTGCTTACAACCGGGCGTTCGAAGAGACCCAGTACTTC. It is translated as CSAYNRAFEETQYF.

The genes are TRBV6-1 and TRBJ2-7; D is undetermined. Germline V gene lookup returns CDR1 MNHNS and CDR2 SASEGT. The CDR3 loop spans 16 amino acids. Trimming took off 4 bases at V and 1 base at J, with 17 bases between the two ends. This CDR3 reads CASSAPRLPTSYEQYF. As DNA, the CDR3 is TGTGCCAGCAGTGCCCCAAGACTTCCCACATCCTACGAGCAGTACTTC.

This clonotype occurred a few times. This chain uses TRBV27 with TRBJ2-7; 9 bases are shared with TRBD2. The CDR3 runs 15 residues. Germline V CDR1 and CDR2: MNHEY, SMNVEV (reference sequence). Trimming cost V 3 bases and J 7 bases; bases outside gene matches: 10. The CDR3 here is CASSFHSGSSGEQYF. Here the CDR3 DNA reads TGTGCCAGCAGTTTCCATAGCGGGAGTAGTGGAGAGCAGTACTTC.

In the case of this clonotype: A read error may explain this, as a much larger clone is one base away. The J gene is TRBJ2-7, the V gene TRBV7-9; D remains unclear. The CDR3 sequence is 15 residues long. V was clipped by 2 bases and J by 3 bases, with 14 bases between them. Germline-derived CDR1 and CDR2 are SEHNR and FQNEAQ (reference sequence). CDR3 sequence (DNA): TGTGCCAGCAGCTTACCTCAGGCAGAGGACTACGAGCAGTACTTC. Residues: CASSLPQAEDYEQYF.

The rearrangement joins TRBV12-5 to TRBJ1-1, with D tentatively TRBD1 (6 bases). Germline V gene sequence: CDR1 LGHNT, CDR2 FRNRAP. The CDR3 sequence is 15 residues long. V lost 4 bases and J 4 bases, leaving 16 bases between the germline ends. Written as DNA, the CDR3 is TGTGCTAGTGGTTGGACAGCCCCTCGGGTCACTGAAGCTTTCTTT. Translated: CASGWTAPRVTEAFF.

This clonotype came up a few times. The chain uses TRBV27 and TRBJ2-3; the D gene is possibly TRBD2 (7 bases). V dropped 3 bases and J dropped 2 bases, with 15 bases sitting between them. CDR3 length: 16 residues. Germline V gene lookup returns CDR1 MNHEY and CDR2 SMNVEV (reference sequence). Here the CDR3 DNA reads TGTGCCAGCAGTTTGTTACGGGGGGCTGACACAGATACGCAGTATTTT. Translating gives CASSLLRGADTDTQYF.

There are a few counts of this clonotype. Sequence at one end of the junction differs from germline and may be a read error. V is TRBV6-2 or TRBV6-3 and J is TRBJ2-3, with 13 nucleotides matching TRBD2. This CDR3 is 17 amino acids long. Germline V gene data show CDR1 as MNHEY and CDR2 as SVGEGT. CDR3 amino acids: CASSYPGLAGAPDAQYF. CDR3 nucleotide sequence: TGTGCCAGCAGTTACCCTGGACTAGCGGGGGCCCCAGATGCGCAGTATTTT.

The chain employs TRBV20-1 and TRBJ2-3, with D perhaps TRBD2 (5 bases). Per germline, CDR1 DFQATT and CDR2 SNEGSKA (reference sequence). V dropped 0 bases and J dropped 0 bases, with 13 bases sitting between them. CDR3 size: 16 residues. CDR3 DNA: TGCAGTGCTAGAGATCTGGCATTAGCGAGCACAGATACGCAGTATTTT. Translating it yields CSARDLALASTDTQYF.

This clonotype was counted between two and nine times. The CDR3 sequence is CASSPQMNTEAFF. The CDR3 DNA sequence: TGTGCCAGCAGTCCCCAGATGAACACTGAAGCTTTCTTT. The chain joins TRBV27 to TRBJ1-1, with D unresolved. The germline V and J ends were trimmed by 5 bases and 0 bases, with 7 bases remaining between them. CDR3 length: 13 residues. Germline V gene sequence: CDR1 MNHEY, CDR2 SMNVEV (reference sequence).

The V gene is TRBV19, the J gene TRBJ2-3, with TRBD2 identical over 14 bases. The CDR3 consists of 16 residues. V was pared by 5 bases and J by 8 bases, with 9 bases of the junction left unmatched. From germline, CDR1 is LNHDA and CDR2 SQIVND (reference sequence). DNA of the CDR3: TGTGCCAGTAGTCCGGGACTAGCGGGAGTGTTTGGTACGCAGTATTTT. Amino acid sequence: CASSPGLAGVFGTQYF.

The chain carries TRBV19 and TRBJ2-1, with 10 bases that match TRBD2. The germline gives CDR1 LNHDA, CDR2 SQIVND (reference sequence). This CDR3 spans 13 amino acids. V was clipped by 3 bases and J by 9 bases; unmatched bases: 2. CDR3 loop: CASSMASGGEQFF. The CDR3 nucleotides read TGTGCCAGTAGTATGGCTAGCGGGGGTGAGCAGTTCTTC.

The chain joins TRBV6-5 to TRBJ2-5, with TRBD2 matching 8 bases. This CDR3 contains 15 residues. Losses at the gene ends were 6 bases for V and 2 bases for J; bases not matched to a gene: 8. Germline CDR1 MNHEY, CDR2 SVGAGI. The CDR3 DNA sequence: TGTGCCAGCAGGAAACTAGCGGTGGGTCAAGAGACCCAGTACTTC. Protein: CASRKLAVGQETQYF.